This is a list of T cell receptor beta chains from one sample in a study of blood T cells in healthy people across ages. TCRdb re-analysed the 5' RACE reads in MiXCR, keeping a single row per CDR3 protein. The repertoire holds about 940,000 distinct CDR3 sequences, with around 48% as singletons. The specimen was blood. These receptors were collected from a man younger than 40 in good health. The CDR3 runs from the conserved cysteine through the conserved F or W.

V	length	J	CDR3
TRBV11-2	16	TRBJ2-1	CASSLDGRGPYNEQFF
TRBV20-1	13	TRBJ2-3	CSARNRGTDTQYF
TRBV4-3	17	TRBJ2-7	CASSQDISHRGAYEQYF
TRBV2	14	TRBJ2-1	CASRWWAGINEQFF
TRBV3-1	14	TRBJ1-4	CASSPDRANEKLFF
TRBV10-3	14	TRBJ2-2	CAGKGTGNTGELFF
TRBV20-1	13	TRBJ1-6	CSASGRESSPLHF
TRBV5-1	15	TRBJ2-2	CASSLVRVVAGELFF
TRBV4-1	15	TRBJ2-7	CASSQGSSPLYEQYF
TRBV25-1	17	TRBJ1-5	CASSAQNVGTDNQPQHF
TRBV20-1	14	TRBJ2-5	CSAGRSWGQETQYF
TRBV6-2/TRBV6-3	14	TRBJ1-2	CASSSIRAAYGYTF
TRBV14	16	TRBJ2-1	CASSQPFRVPYNEQFF
TRBV4-2	14	TRBJ2-2	CASSQDYGTGELFF
TRBV20-1	14	TRBJ2-1	CSARRDRGRSEQFF
TRBV4-1	17	-	CASSQEGGGVSYNEQYF